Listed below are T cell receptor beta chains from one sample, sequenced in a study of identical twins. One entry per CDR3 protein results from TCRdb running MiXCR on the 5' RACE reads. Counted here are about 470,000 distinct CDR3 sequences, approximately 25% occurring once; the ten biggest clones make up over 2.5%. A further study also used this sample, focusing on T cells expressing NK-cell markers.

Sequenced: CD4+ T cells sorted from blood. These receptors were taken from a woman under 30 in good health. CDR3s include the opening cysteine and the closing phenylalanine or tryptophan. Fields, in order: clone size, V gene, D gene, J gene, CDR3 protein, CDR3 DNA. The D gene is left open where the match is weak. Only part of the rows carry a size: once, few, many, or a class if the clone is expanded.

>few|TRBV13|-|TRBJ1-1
CASSFQWEAFF
TGTGCCAGCAGCTTTCAGTGGGAAGCTTTCTTT
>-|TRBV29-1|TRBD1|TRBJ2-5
CSAHAGGETQYF
TGCAGCGCCCATGCAGGGGGCGAGACCCAGTACTTC
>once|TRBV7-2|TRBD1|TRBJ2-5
CASSLAQGGVEKTQYF
TGTGCCAGCAGCTTAGCACAGGGGGGAGTCGAAAAGACCCAGTACTTC
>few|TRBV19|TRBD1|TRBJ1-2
CASDDRGHGYTF
TGTGCCAGCGACGATAGGGGGCATGGCTACACCTTC
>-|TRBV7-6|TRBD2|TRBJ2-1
CASSSGTSGRATSRFEQFF
TGTGCCAGCAGCTCCGGGACTAGCGGGAGGGCTACAAGCAGGTTTGAGCAGTTCTTC
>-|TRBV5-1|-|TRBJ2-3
CASSFGGVSSTDTQYF
TGCGCCAGCAGCTTTGGCGGGGTAAGCAGCACAGATACGCAGTATTTT
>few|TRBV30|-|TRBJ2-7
CACLKNEQYF
TGTGCCTGCCTGAAGAACGAGCAGTACTTC
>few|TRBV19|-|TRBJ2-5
CASSIDGETQYF
TGTGCCAGTAGTATAGATGGAGAGACCCAGTACTTC
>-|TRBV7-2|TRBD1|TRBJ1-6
CASSATGGESPLHF
TGTGCCAGCAGCGCAACAGGGGGCGAGTCACCCCTCCACTTT
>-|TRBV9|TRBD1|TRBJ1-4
CASRAGTGGTNEKLFF
TGTGCCAGCAGAGCCGGGACAGGGGGCACTAATGAAAAACTGTTTTTT
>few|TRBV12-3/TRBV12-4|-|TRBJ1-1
CASSLKGGSAEAFF
TGTGCCAGCAGTTTAAAGGGGGGAAGCGCTGAAGCTTTCTTT
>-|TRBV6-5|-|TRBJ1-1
CASSFVGGIGTEAFF
TGTGCCAGCAGTTTCGTCGGGGGGATCGGCACTGAAGCTTTCTTT
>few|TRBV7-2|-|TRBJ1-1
CASTAHRVRTEAFF
TGTGCCAGCACCGCACACCGGGTGCGCACTGAAGCTTTCTTT
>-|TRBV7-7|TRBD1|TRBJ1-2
CATGTGGARGYTF
TGTGCCACGGGGACAGGGGGAGCTCGGGGCTACACCTTC
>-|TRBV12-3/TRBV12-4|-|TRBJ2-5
CASSSMQGYQETQYF
TGTGCCAGCAGTTCGATGCAGGGGTACCAAGAGACCCAGTACTTC
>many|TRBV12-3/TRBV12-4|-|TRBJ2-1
CASSLRENEQFF
TGTGCCAGCAGTTTACGGGAAAATGAGCAGTTCTTC
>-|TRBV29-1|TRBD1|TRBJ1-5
CSALTGDSNQPQHF
TGCAGCGCCCTGACAGGGGATAGCAATCAGCCCCAGCATTTT
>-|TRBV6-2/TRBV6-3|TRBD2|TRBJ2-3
CASSPLAGPDTQYF
TGTGCCAGCAGCCCCTTAGCGGGACCCGATACGCAGTATTTT
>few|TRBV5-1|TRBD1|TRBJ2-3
CASSLGLGQRIYTQYF
TGCGCCAGCAGCTTGGGATTGGGACAGAGGATATATACGCAGTATTTT
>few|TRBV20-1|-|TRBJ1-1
CSASRKRNTEAFF
TGCAGTGCTAGTCGTAAGAGGAACACTGAAGCTTTCTTT
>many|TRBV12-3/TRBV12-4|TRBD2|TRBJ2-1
CASTPGQRDYNEQFF
TGTGCCAGCACCCCAGGCCAGCGGGACTACAATGAGCAGTTCTTC
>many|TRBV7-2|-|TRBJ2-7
CASSFKHVAYEQYF
TGTGCCAGCAGCTTTAAACACGTCGCCTACGAGCAGTACTTC
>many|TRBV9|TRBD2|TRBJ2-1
CASSVVLAGALNEQFF
TGTGCCAGCAGCGTCGTACTAGCGGGGGCCCTCAATGAGCAGTTCTTC
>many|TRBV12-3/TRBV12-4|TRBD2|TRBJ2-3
CASSAGGDTQYF
TGTGCCAGCAGTGCGGGAGGGGATACGCAGTATTTT
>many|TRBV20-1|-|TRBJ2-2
CSAGLQGNTGELFF
TGCAGTGCCGGCCTTCAGGGGAACACCGGGGAGCTGTTTTTT
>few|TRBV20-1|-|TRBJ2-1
CSVKPGANEQFF
TGCAGTGTCAAGCCCGGGGCAAATGAGCAGTTCTTC
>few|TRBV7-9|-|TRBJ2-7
CASSPYRVNEQYF
TGTGCCAGCAGCCCCTACAGGGTTAACGAGCAGTACTTC
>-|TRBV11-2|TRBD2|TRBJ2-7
CASSLEGFSGSSGIQYF
TGTGCCAGCAGCTTAGAGGGTTTTAGCGGGTCCTCCGGTATTCAGTACTTC
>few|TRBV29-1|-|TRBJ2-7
CSVLNRDSQYEQYF
TGCAGCGTCCTTAACCGGGACTCTCAATACGAGCAGTACTTC
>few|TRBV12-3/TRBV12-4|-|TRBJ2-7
CASSYDSLTYEQYF
TGTGCCAGCAGTTATGACAGCTTAACCTACGAGCAGTACTTC
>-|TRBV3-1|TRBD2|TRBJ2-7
CASSQESAGGTVQQYF
TGTGCCAGCAGCCAAGAGTCAGCGGGAGGGACCGTCCAGCAGTACTTC
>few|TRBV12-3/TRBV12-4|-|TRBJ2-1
CASSLQNSYNEQFF
TGTGCCAGCAGCCTACAGAATTCCTACAATGAGCAGTTCTTC
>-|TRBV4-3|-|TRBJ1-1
CASSQDTGIVLAFF
TGCGCCAGCAGCCAAGATACAGGGATTGTTTTAGCTTTCTTT
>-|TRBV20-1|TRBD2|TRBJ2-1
CSANGLAGNGGYEQFF
TGCAGTGCTAACGGACTAGCGGGGAATGGTGGCTATGAGCAGTTCTTC
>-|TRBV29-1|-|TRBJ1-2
CSARIMSRGPYSYTF
TGCAGCGCCAGGATTATGAGCAGGGGACCCTATAGCTACACCTTC
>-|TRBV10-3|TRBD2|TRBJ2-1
CAIATSGGNNEQFF
TGTGCCATCGCTACTAGCGGGGGGAACAATGAGCAGTTCTTC
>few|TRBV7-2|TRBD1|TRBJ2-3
CASSLQGNTDTQYF
TGTGCCAGCAGTCTACAGGGGAACACAGATACGCAGTATTTT
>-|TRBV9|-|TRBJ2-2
CASSVDSMTGELFF
TGTGCCAGCAGCGTAGACAGTATGACCGGGGAGCTGTTTTTT